The present TCR beta chain was sequenced within a study of TIL therapy for anti-PD-1-resistant metastatic lung cancer. Across the study: Several tumors were EGFR-mutant and two were ALK-rearranged.

Time point reported: pre-treatment sample, taken before nivolumab and TIL therapy. The immunoSEQ assay was v3. TCRdb keeps only in-frame clones here, not all; method: immunoSEQ multiplex PCR. The profile shows about 16,000 clones, over 65% of them singletons. J lost 0 bases, V lost 2 bases, and 7 bases had no gene match. The CDR3 is 18 amino acids. Germline CDR1 is LGHNA and CDR2 is YNFKEQ. This sequence joins TRBV4-2 and TRBJ2-6; TRBD1 agrees at 7 bases. Source: blood, taken at baseline. This TCR derives from a person aged 25 to 80 with non-small cell lung cancer. The CDR3 here is CASSQRGTVYSGANVLTF. In nucleotides, the CDR3 is TGTGCCAGCAGCCAAAGGGGGACAGTCTACTCTGGGGCCAACGTCCTGACTTTC.